Listed below are T cell receptor beta chains from one sample, sequenced in a study of tumor-infiltrating lymphocytes in primary liver carcinoma. TCRdb reanalysed the multiplex PCR reads using MiXCR and keeps one entry per CDR3 protein. The profile shows 300,000 to 400,000 distinct CDR3 sequences, roughly 61% of them singletons. The sequenced material came from peripheral blood. These receptors originate from a man between 40 and 49 years old with primary liver carcinoma and hepatitis B virus infection. Each CDR3 is given with its conserved first and last residue. The D gene is left open where the match is weak. Clone size is stated in some rows and not others, as once, few, many or a class when expanded.

>TRBV6-2/TRBV6-3|NA|TRBJ1-5|13|NA
TGTGCCAGCAAAGGGGCTATAAATCAGCCCCAGCATTTT
CASKGAINQPQHF
>TRBV4-3|many|TRBJ2-2|14|NA
TGCGCCAGCAGCCAAGATCGAGTTACCGGGGAGCTGTTTTTT
CASSQDRVTGELFF
>TRBV4-1|many|TRBJ1-1|13|NA
TGCGCCAGCAGCCAAGCGCGGAACACTGAAGCTTTCTTT
CASSQARNTEAFF
>TRBV11-2|NA|TRBJ1-1|16|NA
TGTGCCAGCAGCCCCTCTGGCAGGGTTATCGTCACTGAAGCTGTCTTT
CASSPSGRVIVTEAVF
>TRBV6-1|NA|TRBJ2-1|17|NA
TGTGCCAGCAGTGGAAACGGCCCCACATCTCCCTATAATGAGCAATTCTTC
CASSGNGPTSPYNEQFF
>TRBV11-2|NA|TRBJ2-1|16|NA
TGTGCCAGCAGATCAGGCGAAGGGCTTACTTACAATGAGCAGTTCTTC
CASRSGEGLTYNEQFF
>TRBV11-2|once|TRBJ2-1|18|TRBD2
TGTGCCAGCAGCTTAGGGAGGGGGAGGACTAGCGGGAGACATGAGCAGTTCTTC
CASSLGRGRTSGRHEQFF
>TRBV6-5|NA|TRBJ1-2|13|NA
TGTGCCAGCAGCCTTGAGACGGGGTCAGGCTACACCTTC
CASSLETGSGYTF
>TRBV4-2|few|TRBJ2-1|16|TRBD2
TGTGCCAGCAGCCCGGACCTAGCGGGACCCTACAATGAGCAGTTCTTC
CASSPDLAGPYNEQFF
>TRBV11-2|many|TRBJ2-7|16|NA
TGTGCCAGCAGCCGTAGTGGCAGATCCTGGATGTACGAGCAGTACTTC
CASSRSGRSWMYEQYF
>TRBV4-1|once|TRBJ2-5|15|NA
TGCGCCAGCAGCCAAGAGGGACGGACGCGAGAGACCCAGTACTTC
CASSQEGRTRETQYF
>TRBV20-1|NA|TRBJ2-5|12|NA
TGCAGTGCCAGCCAACGTGAACAGACCCAGTACTTC
CSASQREQTQYF
>TRBV10-1|few|TRBJ2-1|16|TRBD2
TGCGCCAGCAGCGCAACCCCGGGACTAGCGGACAATGAGCAGTTCTTC
CASSATPGLADNEQFF
>TRBV6-1|NA|TRBJ2-1|17|NA
TGTGCCAGCTGTGAGTTAGGGCTGGGGCAGGGTGACAATGAGCAGTTCTTC
CASCELGLGQGDNEQFF
>TRBV11-2|NA|TRBJ2-3|14|TRBD2
TGCGCCAGCATCACGGGAGGGAGCACAGATACGCAGTATTTT
CASITGGSTDTQYF
>TRBV29-1|NA|TRBJ2-7|12|NA
TGCAGCGTCGGCAGAGACTCCTGCGAGCATTACTTC
CSVGRDSCEHYF
>TRBV5-1|few|TRBJ1-2|17|NA
TGCGCCAGCAGCCTGGGGGGGGCCAGCGTCGGAGGCTATGGCTACACCTTC
CASSLGGASVGGYGYTF